What follows are 11 T cell receptor beta chains derived from one specimen sequenced in a study of cytotoxic CD8 clonotypes in ibrutinib-treated CLL. TCRdb keeps only in-frame clones here, not all; method: immunoSEQ multiplex PCR. The sample includes some 70,000 clones, roughly nine tenths of them seen just once. Here the sequenced sample was PBMCs, taken after 12 months of ibrutinib treatment. The receptors stem from a human donor with chronic lymphocytic leukemia.

The chain combines TRBV12-5 with TRBJ2-1; unclear D gene. CDR3 length: 16 amino acids. Trimming pared 1 base from V and 0 bases from J, leaving 10 bases between. In germline, CDR1 is LGHNT, CDR2 FRNRAP. CDR3 coding DNA: TGTGCTAGTGGTTTGGCCCGACGGAGCTCCTACAATGAGCAGTTCTTC. This encodes CASGLARRSSYNEQFF.

The chain couples TRBV7-6 to TRBJ1-4, with D maybe TRBD1 (6 bases). V gave up 1 base and J gave up 8 bases, with 20 bases separating them. The CDR3 contains 17 residues. Germline-derived CDR1 and CDR2 are SGHVS and FNYEAQ. CDR3 bases: TGTGCCAGCAGCTTAGGGCTGAGGGGGGGGCGAGAAGAAAAACTGTTTTTT. Its translation: CASSLGLRGGREEKLFF.

Comment on this clone: One junction end does not reproduce the germline sequence, and a read error may be involved. The CDR3 region is CASSGRNSNNEQFF. The CDR3 coding sequence is TGCGCCAGCAGCGGGCGGAACTCCAACAATGAGCAGTTCTTC. This chain links TRBV4-3 with TRBJ2-1; unclear D gene. The CDR3 consists of 14 residues. The germline CDR1 and CDR2 sequences are LGHNA and YSLEER.

This sequence joins TRBV7-2 and TRBJ1-4; D unresolved. CDR3 length equals 15 residues. Germline V gene sequence: CDR1 SGHTA, CDR2 FQGNSA. V was clipped by 5 bases and J by 3 bases, with 13 bases between them. CDR3 DNA: TGTGCCAGCAGCCCCAACCGGGGTGCTAATGAAAAACTGTTTTTT. Its protein is CASSPNRGANEKLFF.

By share, this clone ranks as medium-sized. The chain recombines TRBV19 with TRBJ1-3; TRBD1 is a possible D gene (5 bases). Trimming stripped 5 bases from V and 0 bases from J, with 11 bases between. Germline CDR1 LNHDA, CDR2 SQIVND (reference sequence). CDR3 length equals 15 residues. The CDR3 coding sequence is TGTGCCAGTAGTTTCCAGGGACCCTCTGGAAACACCATATATTTT. Amino acids: CASSFQGPSGNTIYF.

The gene calls are TRBV6-1 and TRBJ2-7; TRBD2 matches at 11 bases. The CDR3 loop spans 15 amino acids. Germline values: CDR1 MNHNS, CDR2 SASEGT. Trimming took 4 bases from V and 3 from J; bases not matched to a gene: 5. The CDR3 loop is CASSVSGTSGYEQYF. The CDR3 DNA reads as TGTGCCAGCAGTGTGTCCGGGACTAGCGGCTACGAGCAGTACTTC.

This chain uses TRBV18 with TRBJ2-7; D ambiguous. Germline V gene sequence: CDR1 KGHSH, CDR2 LQKENI. There are 12 residues in the CDR3. With 6 bases removed from V and 3 bases from J, the gap between germline ends came to 9 bases. This chain's CDR3 is CASSSGGYEQYF. In DNA, the CDR3 is TGTGCCAGCTCCTCTGGCGGCTACGAGCAGTACTTC.

V and J are TRBV30 and TRBJ2-3; perhaps D is TRBD1 or TRBD2 (5 bases each). The CDR3 is 15 amino acids. Trimming took off 1 base at V and 0 bases at J, with 11 bases between the two ends. From germline, CDR1 is GTSNPN and CDR2 SVGIG (reference sequence). CDR3 DNA sequence: TGTGCCTGGAGTGGGGACCAAGGTAGCACAGATACGCAGTATTTT. It codes for CAWSGDQGSTDTQYF.

This clone was observed a handful of times. The rearrangement links TRBV6-6 to TRBJ1-5; D remains ambiguous. Trimming took off 7 bases at V and 2 bases at J, with 15 bases between the two ends. CDR1 is MNHNY and CDR2 is SVGAGI in the germline V gene (reference sequence). The CDR3 consists of 15 residues. CDR3 DNA sequence: TGTGCCAGCACTCGACGGCTAGCGGGCAATCAGCCCCAGCATTTT. Its translation is CASTRRLAGNQPQHF.

V usage is TRBV19 and J usage is TRBJ1-5; D remains ambiguous. The CDR3 loop spans 15 amino acids. V gave up 7 bases and J gave up 2 bases, with 15 bases separating them. The germline CDR1 and CDR2 sequences are LNHDA and SQIVND (reference sequence). The CDR3 nucleotides read TGTGCCAGTACGAGGGTAATCCAGGGCAATCAGCCCCAGCATTTT. Amino acids: CASTRVIQGNQPQHF.

V usage is TRBV19 and J usage is TRBJ2-2; D tentatively reads TRBD1 or TRBD2 (6 bases each). The germline V gene has CDR1 LNHDA and CDR2 SQIVND (reference sequence). V was cut by 1 base and J by 5 bases, with 11 bases left in between. This CDR3 comprises 15 residues. CDR3 region: CASSIAGAKTGELFF. The CDR3 coding sequence is TGTGCCAGTAGTATAGCGGGGGCTAAAACCGGGGAGCTGTTTTTT.